This TCR beta chain was retrieved from a study of regulatory T cells in long-lasting Graves disease. V lost 6 bases, J lost 4 bases, and 15 bases lay in between. This CDR3 has 13 residues. From germline, CDR1 is GTSNPN and CDR2 SVGIG (reference sequence). Overall study results and limits: Persistent disease exhibited a predilection for TRBV28, TRBJ1-2 and TRBJ2-5. Persistent patients had more shared public clonotypes (2,741) than new patients (roughly 900).

In its sample, this clonotype was seen many times. Its target is unknown. Time point in this sample: newly diagnosed GD, antithyroid drugs for less than 3 months. There was RNA extracted from PBMCs, and the TCR library was made from it. Researchers made TCR beta libraries by using iRepertoire HTBI primers and running Arm-PCR on CDR3 regions. MiXCR, run by TCRdb on the multiplex PCR reads, gives a single entry per CDR3 protein. The table lists 500,000 or so distinct CDR3 sequences, roughly 15% of them singletons, with about 12% in the top ten. The same sample was also used in a study of T cells in Graves' hyperthyroidism and ophthalmopathy. According to that study: HTBI primers drove first-round RT-PCR of the TCR CDR3. Blood also carried most thyroid clonotypes expanded above 0.001.

The specimen comprised peripheral blood mononuclear cells (PBMCs), sampled at new diagnosis, from a patient treated with antithyroid drugs. The V and J genes are TRBV30 and TRBJ1-1; no clear D. The receptor's source is a man aged 35-49 years with Graves disease. The CDR3 sequence: CACPDVTGTEAFF. The CDR3 DNA sequence: TGTGCCTGCCCCGACGTAACCGGCACTGAAGCTTTCTTT.